This entry lists 22 T cell receptor beta chains sequenced from one sample in a study of control samples from healthy donors and cancer patients. Sequenced by immunoSEQ multiplex PCR; TCRdb stores in-frame clones only, minus some. Here the sample spans tens of thousands of clones, roughly 89% being singletons. What was sequenced was blood. The receptors were gathered from a middle-aged man in good health.

This sequence joins TRBV6-5 and TRBJ2-2; TRBD2 matches at 10 bases. The CDR3 runs 14 residues. The V and J ends lost 6 bases and 5 bases, in that order; junction bases with no gene match: 3. Germline V CDR1 and CDR2: MNHEY, SVGAGI. The CDR3 protein is CASRQGLATGELFF. In DNA, the CDR3 is TGTGCCAGCAGACAGGGACTAGCGACCGGGGAGCTGTTTTTT.

The chain links TRBV18 to TRBJ2-6; a possible D gene is TRBD1 (6 bases). The germline V gene has CDR1 KGHSH and CDR2 LQKENI. Trimming cost V 2 bases and J 2 bases, with 13 bases left between them. The CDR3 extends over 17 amino acids. CDR3 sequence: CASSPSTGFPGANVLTF. DNA for the CDR3: TGTGCCAGCTCACCATCCACAGGGTTCCCTGGGGCCAACGTCCTGACTTTC.

The J gene is TRBJ2-1, the V gene TRBV12-3 or TRBV12-4, with D hard to call. V dropped 6 bases and J dropped 2 bases, with 8 bases sitting between them. The CDR3 totals 13 residues. The CDR3 loop is CASSYSTYNEQFF. In DNA form, the CDR3 reads TGTGCCAGCAGCTACTCGACCTACAATGAGCAGTTCTTC.

This chain joins TRBV30 and TRBJ2-7, with TRBD1 matching over 7 bases. Germline V lookup: CDR1 GTSNPN, CDR2 SVGIG (reference sequence). CDR3 length: 13 amino acids. V was clipped by 7 bases and J by 7 bases; unmatched bases: 13. CDR3 sequence reads: CAFEGGAPREQYF. CDR3 in DNA: TGTGCCTTTGAAGGGGGCGCGCCGAGGGAGCAGTACTTC.

The chain combines TRBV5-8 with TRBJ1-3; D uncertain. The V and J ends lost 0 bases and 0 bases respectively, with 10 bases between them. Per the germline V gene, CDR1 is SGHTS and CDR2 is YDEGEE. CDR3 length: 16 residues. The CDR3 bases are TGTGCCAGCAGCTTGGAGGGCAGCCTCTCTGGAAACACCATATATTTT. Amino acids: CASSLEGSLSGNTIYF.

This chain uses TRBV9 with TRBJ1-2, with D possibly TRBD1 on 5 matching bases. There are 14 residues in the CDR3. Germline CDR1 SGDLS, CDR2 YYNGEE. V gave up 4 bases and J gave up 3 bases, with 13 bases separating them. CDR3 in DNA: TGTGCCAGCAGCCCCCGGGACGCTTACTATGGCTACACCTTC. Its protein product is CASSPRDAYYGYTF.

This clone is medium-sized within its sample. The chain links TRBV3-1 (or the pseudogene TRBV3-2) to TRBJ2-6, with D unresolved. The CDR3 has 17 residues. Germline V gene sequence: CDR1 LGHDT, CDR2 YNNKEL (reference sequence). Trimming shortened V by 6 bases and J by 0 bases, and 15 bases separated the two germline ends. The DNA for the CDR3 is TGTGCCAGCAGATCAAGTGGTCAGAGCTCTGGGGCCAACGTCCTGACTTTC. It encodes CASRSSGQSSGANVLTF.

The J gene is TRBJ1-1, the V gene TRBV5-1; D not certain. The ends were cut back, 2 bases at V and 1 base at J, with 6 bases in the middle. The germline gives CDR1 SGHRS, CDR2 YFSETQ. The CDR3 totals 13 residues. The CDR3 DNA reads TGCGCCAGCAGCTTAAGAACGAACACTGAAGCTTTCTTT. Translating it yields CASSLRTNTEAFF.

The chain couples TRBV18 to TRBJ1-1, with 9 bases identical to TRBD1. This CDR3 comprises 17 residues. Trimming at V came to 1 base and at J to 5 bases, leaving 11 bases not matched to a gene. Germline CDR1 reads KGHSH; CDR2 reads LQKENI. The CDR3 loop reads CASSPRRTGVGNTEAFF. CDR3 DNA: TGTGCCAGCTCACCACGGCGGACAGGGGTGGGGAATACTGAAGCTTTCTTT. Combining the CDR3 with reference TRBV18 and TRBJ1-1 gives the whole variable domain NAGVMQNPRHLVRRRGQEARLRCSPMKGHSHVYWYRQLPEEGLKFMVYLQKENIIDESGMPKERFSAEFPKEGPSILRIQQVVRGDSAAYFCASSPRRTGVGNTEAFFGQGTRLTVV.

V is TRBV30 and J is TRBJ1-5, with 9 bases matching TRBD1. J lost 11 bases, V lost 1 base, and 9 bases had no gene match. There are 14 residues in the CDR3. Germline CDR1 reads GTSNPN; CDR2 reads SVGIG (reference sequence). Here the CDR3 reads CAWSGTGGLSAQHF. CDR3 nucleotide sequence: TGTGCCTGGAGTGGAACAGGGGGCCTCTCAGCCCAGCATTTT.

The chain carries TRBV18 and TRBJ2-1; TRBD2 might be the D (6 bases). The CDR3 has 15 amino acids. Trimming removed 3 bases at V and 6 bases at J, with 15 bases between. The germline V gene encodes CDR1 KGHSH and CDR2 LQKENI. As DNA, the CDR3 is TGTGCCAGCTCACCCGGTCGGACTAATCGCAATGAGCAGTTCTTC. As protein: CASSPGRTNRNEQFF.

This chain uses TRBV6-1 with TRBJ2-7; 7 nucleotides agree with TRBD1. V lost 2 bases to trimming and J lost 4 bases; unmatched junction nucleotides: 5. Germline values: CDR1 MNHNS, CDR2 SASEGT. CDR3 length: 14 amino acids. As DNA, the CDR3 is TGTGCCAGCAGTGAATTAGGGACAGTATACGAGCAGTACTTC. Translated, it gives CASSELGTVYEQYF.

V and J are TRBV11-3 and TRBJ1-1, with 7 bases matching TRBD1. Germline values: CDR1 SGHNT, CDR2 YENEEA. This CDR3 contains 14 residues. With 1 base clipped from V and 5 bases from J, the junction kept 4 bases outside the gene matches. The CDR3 here is CASSLARDRTEAFF. CDR3 coding DNA: TGTGCCAGCAGCTTAGCGCGGGACAGAACTGAAGCTTTCTTT.

J is TRBJ1-6 and V is TRBV30; tentatively, D is TRBD1 (6 bases). Between the trimmed V and J ends, which lost 5 bases and 3 bases, there was a span of 11 bases. Per germline, CDR1 GTSNPN and CDR2 SVGIG (reference sequence). The CDR3 spans 14 residues. This CDR3 is CAWAGTSYNSPLHF. In DNA form, the CDR3 reads TGTGCCTGGGCCGGGACAAGCTATAATTCACCCCTCCACTTT.

This sequence joins TRBV7-9 and TRBJ1-2, with 7 bases that match TRBD1. The CDR3 runs 18 residues. With V trimmed by 1 base and J by 4 bases, 15 bases remained unmatched. Germline V gene lookup returns CDR1 SEHNR and CDR2 FQNEAQ (reference sequence). This CDR3 reads CASSLVGAPTGDGYGYTF. The CDR3 coding sequence is TGTGCCAGCAGCTTAGTAGGGGCCCCTACAGGGGACGGCTATGGCTACACCTTC.

The chain has TRBV19 and TRBJ1-2; D is undetermined. CDR1 is LNHDA, CDR2 SQIVND, per germline (reference sequence). The CDR3 consists of 11 residues. V was clipped by 5 bases and J by 10 bases, with 11 bases between them. CDR3: CASSSGRPYTF. For the CDR3, the DNA is TGTGCCAGTAGTTCCGGGAGGCCCTACACCTTC.

CDR3 nucleotide sequence: TGTGCCAGTAGTTTCGGAGGACCGGGACAAATCGATTCACCCCTCCACTTT. This codes for CASSFGGPGQIDSPLHF. V and J are TRBV19 and TRBJ1-6; possibly TRBD1 for D (6 bases). Germline values: CDR1 LNHDA, CDR2 SQIVND (reference sequence). Trimming left V 5 bases short and J 8 bases short, with 22 bases between. This CDR3 region has 17 residues.

The chain links TRBV10-1 to TRBJ2-1; D may match TRBD1 or TRBD2 (5 bases each). V lost 4 bases and J 4 bases, leaving 14 bases between the germline ends. The CDR3 runs to 15 residues. Germline-derived CDR1 and CDR2 are WNHNN and SYGVQD (reference sequence). The CDR3 region has the DNA TGCGCCAGCAGTGTCAAGGGACGGAAGTACAATGAGCAGTTCTTC. It translates to CASSVKGRKYNEQFF.

Of note for this clone: Sequence at one end of the junction differs from germline and may be a read error. This rearrangement joins TRBV18 to TRBJ2-7; 11 nucleotides align to TRBD1. The CDR3 is 17 amino acids. Germline lookup yields CDR1 KGHSH and CDR2 LQKENI. CDR3 bases: TGTGCCAGCTCGCCACCACTGGGGACAGGGGGTAATCACGAGCAGTACTTC. Amino acid sequence: CASSPPLGTGGNHEQYF.

DNA of the CDR3: TGTGCCAGCAGCCTACCTGGACAGGACACTGAAGCTTTCTTT. Its protein is CASSLPGQDTEAFF. This chain joins TRBV3-1 (or the pseudogene TRBV3-2) and TRBJ1-1; 7 nucleotides align to TRBD1. V shed 4 bases, J shed 3 bases, and the junction held 5 bases outside the gene matches. The germline V gene has CDR1 LGHDT and CDR2 YNNKEL (reference sequence). The CDR3 spans 14 residues.

The J gene is TRBJ2-7, the V gene TRBV6-5; unclear D gene. With 2 bases removed from V and 0 bases from J, the gap between germline ends came to 11 bases. The CDR3 length is 15 residues. The germline gives CDR1 MNHEY, CDR2 SVGAGI. The DNA for the CDR3 is TGTGCCAGCAGTTACGATTATTTGAGCTCCTACGAGCAGTACTTC. Its translation: CASSYDYLSSYEQYF.

The chain couples TRBV5-1 to TRBJ1-2; 7 nucleotides match TRBD1. Losses at the gene ends were 2 bases for V and 8 bases for J; bases not matched to a gene: 9. The length of the CDR3 is 14 residues. From germline, CDR1 is SGHRS and CDR2 YFSETQ. CDR3 region: CASSLLQGSGGYTF. CDR3 nucleotides: TGCGCCAGCAGCTTATTACAGGGGTCCGGCGGCTACACCTTC.